The 10 T cell receptor beta chains presented below share a single source sample, sequenced in a study of cytomegalovirus exposure and HLA in healthy donors. It was with 60 Vbeta and 13 Jbeta primers that the PCR ran. Measured with immunoSEQ multiplex PCR; TCRdb has only the in-frame clones, and not every one. This repertoire comprises roughly 100,000 clones; its ten largest clones make up about 3%. The sequenced sample was PBMCs. All receptors derive from a man in his forties in good health and CMV-seronegative.

The J gene is TRBJ1-5, the V gene TRBV5-6; D remains unclear. The germline V gene has CDR1 SGHDT and CDR2 YYEEEE. The CDR3 has 14 residues. Trimming cost V 2 bases and J 2 bases, with 8 bases left between them. CDR3 protein: CASSFREGNQPQHF. CDR3 in DNA: TGTGCCAGCAGCTTTCGGGAGGGCAATCAGCCCCAGCATTTT.

This chain joins TRBV6-5 and TRBJ1-5; TRBD1 might be the D (5 bases). Germline CDR1 reads MNHEY; CDR2 reads SVGAGI. The CDR3 totals 15 residues. Trimming cost V 0 bases and J 6 bases, with 12 bases left between them. CDR3 in amino acids: CASSYSGVGSQPQHF. In DNA form, the CDR3 reads TGTGCCAGCAGTTACTCGGGGGTCGGGAGTCAGCCCCAGCATTTT.

The gene calls are TRBV5-1 and TRBJ2-5, with 7 nucleotides matching TRBD2. The CDR3 covers 15 residues. V was pared by 3 bases and J by 7 bases, with 12 bases of the junction left unmatched. Germline CDR1 SGHRS, CDR2 YFSETQ. The CDR3 is CASSSSVGGEGTQYF. Written as DNA, the CDR3 is TGCGCCAGCAGCTCTTCCGTTGGAGGGGAGGGGACCCAGTACTTC.

The chain couples TRBV6-1 to TRBJ2-1; D not certain. Looked up from germline, CDR1 is MNHNS and CDR2 is SASEGT. The CDR3 extends over 14 amino acids. Trimming took off 4 bases at V and 5 bases at J, with 12 bases between the two ends. CDR3 loop: CASSAHRIHNEQFF. The CDR3, as DNA: TGTGCCAGCAGTGCACACAGAATCCACAATGAGCAGTTCTTC.

V is TRBV7-2 and J is TRBJ2-7; 7 bases align to TRBD1. The CDR3 spans 13 residues. The germline V gene encodes CDR1 SGHTA and CDR2 FQGNSA. V lost 2 bases and J lost 9; bases outside the gene matches: 7. DNA for the CDR3: TGTGCCAGCAGCTTAAGTTTGGGGACAGCGCAGTACTTC. Translation gives CASSLSLGTAQYF.

V gene TRBV5-1 combines with J gene TRBJ2-3, with unresolved D. Deletions cut 2 bases from V and 0 bases from J, with 13 bases between. The CDR3 is 16 residues long. Looked up from germline, CDR1 is SGHRS and CDR2 is YFSETQ. In nucleotides, the CDR3 is TGCGCCAGCAGCTTTACGGCTAGAACTAGCACAGATACGCAGTATTTT. Translating gives CASSFTARTSTDTQYF. Combining the CDR3 with reference TRBV5-1 and TRBJ2-3 gives the whole variable domain KAGVTQTPRYLIKTRGQQVTLSCSPISGHRSVSWYQQTPGQGLQFLFEYFSETQRNKGNFPGRFSGRQFSNSRSEMNVSTLELGDSALYLCASSFTARTSTDTQYFGPGTRLTVL.

The J gene is TRBJ1-2, the V gene TRBV5-4, with TRBD1 matching 10 bases. CDR1 and CDR2 (germline): SGHNT, YYREEE (reference sequence). This CDR3 is built from 13 residues. V lost 3 bases and J lost 6; bases outside the gene matches: 2. The CDR3: CASSWDRGNGYTF. CDR3 DNA: TGTGCCAGCAGCTGGGACAGGGGAAATGGCTACACCTTC.

The V and J genes are TRBV19 and TRBJ2-5; 9 bases are shared with TRBD1. The CDR3 is made up of 14 amino acids. Germline values: CDR1 LNHDA, CDR2 SQIVND (reference sequence). The V and J ends lost 5 bases and 3 bases, in that order; junction bases with no gene match: 4. This CDR3 is CASSQQGAEETQYF. The CDR3 DNA is TGTGCCAGTAGTCAACAGGGGGCCGAAGAGACCCAGTACTTC. Looking up the rest from reference TRBV19 and TRBJ2-5 gives the full variable domain: DGGITQSPKYLFRKEGQNVTLSCEQNLNHDAMYWYRQDPGQGLRLIYYSQIVNDFQKGDIAEGYSVSREKKESFPLTVTSAQKNPTAFYLCASSQQGAEETQYFGPGTRLLVL.

The chain combines TRBV7-2 with TRBJ1-6, with D uncertain. The germline V gene encodes CDR1 SGHTA and CDR2 FQGNSA. The V end lost 1 base, the J end lost 4 bases, and 11 bases lay between the germline ends. CDR3 length: 16 residues. The CDR3 bases are TGTGCCAGCAGCTTAGAATGGGCCAGTTATAATTCACCCCTCCACTTT. Translating it yields CASSLEWASYNSPLHF.

The J gene is TRBJ1-3, the V gene TRBV19; 8 bases fit TRBD1. CDR1 LNHDA and CDR2 SQIVND come from the germline V gene (reference sequence). The CDR3 covers 18 residues. Trimming removed 7 bases from V and 3 bases from J; junction bases left unmatched: 17. The CDR3 sequence: CASIPRGPAGGHGNTIYF. The CDR3, as DNA: TGTGCCAGTATCCCAAGGGGACCGGCAGGGGGCCATGGAAACACCATATATTTT.